This T cell receptor (beta chain) stems from a study of shared clonotypes between healthy human individuals. The study, taken as a whole, reports: An effect of sequencing depth on clonotype sharing among donors was expected. In contrast to clonotypes shared by all four donors, non-shared clonotypes had lower generation probabilities.

Profiling relied on immunoSEQ multiplex PCR, and the TCRdb table lists in-frame clones only, not all of them. The top ten clones hold about 1.2% of a sample with about 1.4 million clones, around 95% of them seen once. Those who donated, Caucasian adults without exception, all lived in Nashville, Tennessee. A CD45RA-negative memory subset and a CD45RA+ naive subset were separated from the CD4+ cells. In regard to this clone: Its cognate antigen is unknown. This same CDR3 is encoded by further DNA sequences in the sample.

Specimen: naive CD4+ T cells sorted from blood. Subset given: CD45RA+ positively selected. The origin of this receptor is a man aged 25-45 years in good health.

Here the CDR3 reads CASSLTPQETQYF. In DNA form, the CDR3 reads TGCGCCAGCAGCCTAACCCCCCAAGAGACCCAGTACTTC. The chain combines TRBV5-1 with TRBJ2-5; no definite D call. Trimming left V 4 bases short and J 1 base short, with 8 bases between. The CDR3 contains 13 residues. Germline assignment: CDR1 SGHRS and CDR2 YFSETQ.